The clone carrying this TCR beta chain was seen a handful of times. A UMI-containing oligonucleotide was joined by 3' ligation to the TCR cDNA template. Reverse transcription used DNase-treated unsorted total RNA, aiming for about 1 to 1000 ng. Four PCR rounds used nested alpha and beta constant region primers plus the SP2 primer. In TCRdb, the 5' RACE reads were re-called with MiXCR into one record per CDR3 protein. There are about 62,000 distinct CDR3 sequences in the sample; more than 6.5% occur only once, and roughly 19% lies in the top ten. This entry belongs to a study of naive and memory T cell subsets. The germline V gene has CDR1 LGHDT and CDR2 YNNKEL (reference sequence). This CDR3 is 15 amino acids long. Unmatched junction bases numbered 6, after V lost 4 bases and J lost 1 base.

The receptor's source is a female donor in good health. The chain carries TRBV3-1 and TRBJ1-1, with 7 bases lining up with TRBD1. Here the CDR3 reads CASSRNRGPNTEAFF. The CDR3 DNA is TGTGCCAGCAGCCGAAACAGGGGACCGAACACTGAAGCTTTCTTT.